The 14 T cell receptor beta chains given below trace back to one sample, sequenced in a study of T cell responses to AZD1222 COVID-19 vaccine. Sequenced by immunoSEQ multiplex PCR; TCRdb stores in-frame clones only, minus some. Of some 100,000 clones listed, around 87% are singletons. This material consisted of peripheral blood, taken on day 0 of AZD1222 vaccination. The source is an adult in good health.

The V call is TRBV7-9, the J call TRBJ2-1; 8 bases line up with TRBD2. The V gene's germline CDR1 is SEHNR and CDR2 FQNEAQ (reference sequence). CDR3 length equals 13 residues. V lost 5 bases, J lost 10 bases, and 7 bases stayed unmatched. The CDR3 bases are TGTGCCAGCAGCACCCGGGGGGGGTACGAGCAGTTCTTC. Translating gives CASSTRGGYEQFF.

The chain recombines TRBV5-1 with TRBJ1-1; 10 positions match TRBD1. Per germline, CDR1 SGHRS and CDR2 YFSETQ. Trimming took 4 bases from V and 10 from J; bases not matched to a gene: 7. The CDR3 is made up of 13 amino acids. CDR3 residues: CASSQDRGLRAFF. CDR3 in DNA: TGCGCCAGCAGCCAAGACAGGGGGCTTCGAGCTTTCTTT.

This clone is a singleton in its sample. The gene calls are TRBV7-9 and TRBJ2-4, with 7 bases lining up with TRBD1. V shed 11 bases, J shed 3 bases, and the junction held 7 bases outside the gene matches. The germline CDR1 and CDR2 sequences are SEHNR and FQNEAQ (reference sequence). The CDR3 runs to 13 residues. The CDR3 nucleotides read TGTGCCTCCGGACAGGTCGACAAAAACATTCAGTACTTC. Translating it yields CASGQVDKNIQYF.

The chain has TRBV15 and TRBJ2-7; 7 positions match TRBD1. Germline V lookup: CDR1 LNHNV, CDR2 YYDKDF (reference sequence). Losses at the gene ends were 1 base for V and 5 bases for J; bases not matched to a gene: 5. The CDR3 covers 14 residues. The CDR3 nucleotides are TGTGCCACCAGCAGAGGGGACAGATCCCACGAGCAGTACTTC. Protein: CATSRGDRSHEQYF. Looking up the rest from reference TRBV15 and TRBJ2-7 gives the full variable domain: DAMVIQNPRYQVTQFGKPVTLSCSQTLNHNVMYWYQQKSSQAPKLLFHYYDKDFNNEADTPDNFQSRRPNTSFCFLDIRSPGLGDTAMYLCATSRGDRSHEQYFGPGTRLTVT.

The gene calls are TRBV5-6 and TRBJ1-2, with D perhaps matching TRBD1 (5 bases). Trimming took 5 bases from V and 7 from J, leaving 18 bases between them. Germline V gene sequence: CDR1 SGHDT, CDR2 YYEEEE. CDR3 length equals 14 residues. The CDR3 DNA reads as TGTGCCAGCAGTTTACGGGGACCTGGGGGTGGCTACACCTTC. It specifies CASSLRGPGGGYTF. Filled out from reference TRBV5-6 and TRBJ1-2, the complete variable domain reads DAGVTQSPTHLIKTRGQQVTLRCSPKSGHDTVSWYQQALGQGPQFIFQYYEEEERQRGNFPDRFSGHQFPNYSSELNVNALLLGDSALYLCASSLRGPGGGYTFGSGTRLTVV.

The CDR3 DNA reads TGTGCCAGTAGTAAACAGGGATCCCAGCCCCAGCATTTT. Protein sequence: CASSKQGSQPQHF. The chain has TRBV19 and TRBJ1-5; D might be TRBD1 (6 bases). Germline V gene lookup returns CDR1 LNHDA and CDR2 SQIVND (reference sequence). Trimming took 4 bases from V and 7 from J, leaving 11 bases between them. The CDR3 is made up of 13 amino acids.

V gene TRBV29-1 combines with J gene TRBJ1-3; perhaps TRBD1 as D (6 bases). From germline, CDR1 is SQVTM and CDR2 ANQGSEA. The CDR3 covers 15 residues. V was cut by 5 bases and J by 4 bases, with 18 bases left in between. The CDR3 here is CSVLPPGHWGNTIYF. The CDR3 coding sequence is TGCAGCGTTCTACCCCCGGGACACTGGGGAAACACCATATATTTT.

This chain connects TRBV7-3 to TRBJ1-4; maybe TRBD1 (5 bases). CDR1 SGHTA and CDR2 FQGTGA come from the germline V gene. The CDR3 extends over 15 amino acids. The V and J ends lost 0 bases and 8 bases respectively, with 13 bases between them. This CDR3 is CASSLTAGLGEKLFF. For the CDR3, the DNA is TGTGCCAGCAGCTTAACGGCAGGGTTGGGGGAAAAACTGTTTTTT.

This clone has a handful of counts. This chain uses TRBV28 with TRBJ2-7; D might be TRBD1 (6 bases). V gave up 10 bases and J gave up 4 bases, with 17 bases separating them. The CDR3 is made up of 13 amino acids. Germline V gives CDR1 MDHEN, CDR2 SYDVKM. Here the CDR3 DNA reads TGTGCCACCCAAACAGGGACGGTGTACGAGCAGTACTTC. This encodes CATQTGTVYEQYF.

V usage is TRBV6-6 and J usage is TRBJ2-7, with D unresolved. Germline V gene data show CDR1 as MNHNY and CDR2 as SVGAGI (reference sequence). The V gene lost 2 bases and the J gene lost 7 bases, with 15 bases spanning the gap. This CDR3 has 14 residues. The CDR3 DNA follows: TGTGCCAGCAGTTACCCTCCGGTAGGAAGGGAGCAGTACTTC. This gives the protein CASSYPPVGREQYF.

This clone showed up just once. J is TRBJ1-4 and V is TRBV18; D not resolved. Trimming pared 3 bases from V and 6 bases from J, leaving 14 bases between. There are 15 residues in the CDR3. The germline CDR1 and CDR2 sequences are KGHSH and LQKENI. CDR3 coding DNA: TGTGCCAGCTCACCCCCGAATGTAGCTGATGAAAAACTGTTTTTT. Encoded protein: CASSPPNVADEKLFF.

J is TRBJ2-5 and V is TRBV3-1 (or the pseudogene TRBV3-2), with TRBD1 as a possible D gene (6 bases). The CDR3 covers 13 residues. Trimming left V 2 bases short and J 2 bases short, with 6 bases between. The V gene's germline CDR1 is LGHDT and CDR2 YNNKEL (reference sequence). The CDR3 loop is CASSQTGQETQYF. The CDR3 DNA follows: TGTGCCAGCAGCCAAACAGGGCAAGAGACCCAGTACTTC.

The chain uses TRBV18 and TRBJ1-2; D perhaps matches TRBD1 (6 bases). This CDR3 region has 13 residues. From germline, CDR1 is KGHSH and CDR2 LQKENI. Trimming cost V 2 bases and J 5 bases, with 9 bases left between them. CDR3 loop: CASSPYREYGYTF. The CDR3 nucleotides are TGTGCCAGCTCACCATACAGGGAGTATGGCTACACCTTC.

This chain joins TRBV5-5 and TRBJ2-7; no firm D call. Between the trimmed V and J ends, which lost 4 bases and 1 base, there was a span of 12 bases. CDR1 SGHKS and CDR2 YYEKEE come from the germline V gene (reference sequence). CDR3 length equals 14 residues. CDR3 loop: CASSRDVVSYEQYF. The CDR3 coding sequence is TGTGCCAGCAGCAGGGATGTGGTGTCCTACGAGCAGTACTTC.